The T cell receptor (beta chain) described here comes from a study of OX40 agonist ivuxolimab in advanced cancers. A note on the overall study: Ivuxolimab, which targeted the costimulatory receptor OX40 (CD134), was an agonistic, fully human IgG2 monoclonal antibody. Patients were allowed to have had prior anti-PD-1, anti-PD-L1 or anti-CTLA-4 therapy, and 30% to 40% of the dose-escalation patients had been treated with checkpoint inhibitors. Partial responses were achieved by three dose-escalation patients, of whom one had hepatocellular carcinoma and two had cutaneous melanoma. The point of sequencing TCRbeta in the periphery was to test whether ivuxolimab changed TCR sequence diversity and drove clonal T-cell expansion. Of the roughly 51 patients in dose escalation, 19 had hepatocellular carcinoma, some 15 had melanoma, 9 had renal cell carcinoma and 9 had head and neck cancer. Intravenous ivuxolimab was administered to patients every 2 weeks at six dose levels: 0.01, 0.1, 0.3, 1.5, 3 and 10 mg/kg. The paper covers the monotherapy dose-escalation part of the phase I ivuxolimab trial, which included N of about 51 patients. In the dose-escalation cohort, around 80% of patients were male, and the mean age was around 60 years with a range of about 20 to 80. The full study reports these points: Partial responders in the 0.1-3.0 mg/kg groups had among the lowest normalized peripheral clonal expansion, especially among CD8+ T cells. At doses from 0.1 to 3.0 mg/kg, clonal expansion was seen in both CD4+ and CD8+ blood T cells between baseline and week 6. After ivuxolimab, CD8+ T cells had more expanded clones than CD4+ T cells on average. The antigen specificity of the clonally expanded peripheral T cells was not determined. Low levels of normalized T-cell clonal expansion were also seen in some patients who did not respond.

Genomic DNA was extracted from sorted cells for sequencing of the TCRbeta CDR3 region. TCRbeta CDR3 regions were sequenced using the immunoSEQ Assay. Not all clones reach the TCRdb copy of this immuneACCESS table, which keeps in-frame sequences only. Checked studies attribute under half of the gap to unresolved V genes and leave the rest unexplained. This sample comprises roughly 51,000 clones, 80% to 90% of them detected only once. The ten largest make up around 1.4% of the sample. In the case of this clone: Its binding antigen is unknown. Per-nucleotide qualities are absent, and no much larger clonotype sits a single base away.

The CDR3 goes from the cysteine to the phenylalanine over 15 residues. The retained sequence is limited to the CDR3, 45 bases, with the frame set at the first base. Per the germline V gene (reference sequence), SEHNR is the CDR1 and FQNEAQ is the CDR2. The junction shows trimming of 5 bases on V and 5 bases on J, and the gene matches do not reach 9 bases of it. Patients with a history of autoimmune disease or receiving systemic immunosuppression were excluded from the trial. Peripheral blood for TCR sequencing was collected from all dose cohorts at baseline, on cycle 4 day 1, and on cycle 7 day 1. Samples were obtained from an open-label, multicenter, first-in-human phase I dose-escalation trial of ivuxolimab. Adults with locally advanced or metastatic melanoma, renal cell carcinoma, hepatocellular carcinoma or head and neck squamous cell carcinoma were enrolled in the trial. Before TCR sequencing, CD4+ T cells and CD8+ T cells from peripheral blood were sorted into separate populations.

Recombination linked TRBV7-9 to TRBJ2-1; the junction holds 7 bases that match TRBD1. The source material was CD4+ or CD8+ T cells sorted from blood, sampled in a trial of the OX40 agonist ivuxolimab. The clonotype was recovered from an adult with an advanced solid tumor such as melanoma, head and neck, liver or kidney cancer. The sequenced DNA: TGTGCCAGCAGCCCGACAGGGTTTGGGGACAATGAGCAGTTCTTC. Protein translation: CASSPTGFGDNEQFF.